The 21 T cell receptor beta chains listed next were all sequenced from one sample in a study of cytomegalovirus exposure and HLA in healthy donors. In the PCR, 60 Vbeta and 13 Jbeta primers were used. The data were produced by immunoSEQ multiplex PCR, yet TCRdb's version contains in-frame clones alone and is incomplete. The sample has roughly 100,000 clones, over 60% seen once. The sequenced material came from PBMCs. These receptors were obtained from a man in his sixties in good health and CMV-seropositive.

This sequence joins TRBV7-7 and TRBJ2-1; 11 positions match TRBD1. The CDR3 length is 16 residues. The germline V gene has CDR1 SSHAT and CDR2 FNYEAQ (reference sequence). The J segment lost 7 bases and the V segment lost 5 bases, leaving 10 bases of the junction unmatched. The CDR3, as DNA: TGTGCCAGCAGCCCTACCGCCGGGACAGGGGGAAATGAGCAGTTCTTC. Its protein is CASSPTAGTGGNEQFF.

This chain connects TRBV28 to TRBJ2-7; the match to TRBD1 covers 10 bases. The CDR3 is 15 amino acids. Germline trimming cut 3 bases from V and 5 bases from J; bases unmatched to any gene: 7. Germline V gene data show CDR1 as MDHEN and CDR2 as SYDVKM. The chain's CDR3 is CASSFSLGTGDEQYF. The CDR3 DNA is TGTGCCAGCAGTTTTTCTTTGGGGACAGGGGACGAGCAGTACTTC.

The CDR3 reads CASSQGSVDAYGYTF. The CDR3 DNA is TGTGCCAGCAGCCAAGGGTCAGTTGATGCCTATGGCTACACCTTC. This chain connects TRBV4-2 to TRBJ1-2; no firm D call. The germline V gene encodes CDR1 LGHNA and CDR2 YNFKEQ. The V end was cut by 1 base, the J end by 4 bases, with 13 bases between. The CDR3 is 15 residues long.

The chain recombines TRBV5-1 with TRBJ2-5, with D perhaps TRBD1 (5 bases). Judging by the DNA end, TRBJ2-7 fits better; the J call may be wrong. Germline CDR1 is SGHRS and CDR2 is YFSETQ. The CDR3 length is 14 residues. The CDR3 here is CASSLTGAVNEQYF. DNA of the CDR3: TGCGCCAGCAGCTTGACTGGGGCGGTGAACGAGCAGTACTTC.

This chain connects TRBV5-5 to TRBJ1-6; TRBD1 aligns across 10 bases. The CDR3 loop spans 16 amino acids. With V trimmed by 0 bases and J by 6 bases, 3 bases remained unmatched. CDR1 is SGHKS, CDR2 YYEKEE, per germline (reference sequence). CDR3 residues: CASSLVRDRGNSPLHF. CDR3 nucleotide sequence: TGTGCCAGCAGCTTGGTAAGGGACAGGGGTAATTCACCCCTCCACTTT.

J is TRBJ2-3 and V is TRBV19; TRBD1 aligns across 7 bases. This CDR3 contains 15 residues. J lost 0 bases, V lost 9 bases, and 9 bases had no gene match. Germline V lookup: CDR1 LNHDA, CDR2 SQIVND (reference sequence). CDR3 sequence (DNA): TGTGCCAGCGGCCGCAGGGGACAGAGCACAGATACGCAGTATTTT. It translates to CASGRRGQSTDTQYF.

The CDR3: CASSSDTYEQYF. Written as DNA, the CDR3 is TGCGCCAGCAGCTCCGACACCTACGAGCAGTACTTC. V is TRBV5-1 and J is TRBJ2-7; D is undetermined. CDR3 length: 12 residues. The germline gives CDR1 SGHRS, CDR2 YFSETQ. Trimming pared 3 bases from V and 2 bases from J, leaving 6 bases between. Combining the CDR3 with reference TRBV5-1 and TRBJ2-7 gives the whole variable domain KAGVTQTPRYLIKTRGQQVTLSCSPISGHRSVSWYQQTPGQGLQFLFEYFSETQRNKGNFPGRFSGRQFSNSRSEMNVSTLELGDSALYLCASSSDTYEQYFGPGTRLTVT.

This chain connects TRBV10-1 to TRBJ1-2; D might be TRBD1 (6 bases). With 3 bases removed from V and 8 bases from J, the gap between germline ends came to 13 bases. This CDR3 is built from 13 residues. Germline values: CDR1 WNHNN, CDR2 SYGVQD (reference sequence). The DNA for the CDR3 is TGCGCCAGCAGTGACTCCGGGACAATGGGCTACACCTTC. Protein sequence: CASSDSGTMGYTF.

The J gene is TRBJ2-1, the V gene TRBV7-3; TRBD1 agrees at 9 bases. The V and J ends lost 5 bases and 5 bases, in that order; junction bases with no gene match: 4. Germline CDR1 reads SGHTA; CDR2 reads FQGTGA. The CDR3 covers 14 residues. CDR3 sequence: CASSVDRGDNEQFF. DNA for the CDR3: TGTGCCAGCAGCGTCGACAGGGGGGACAATGAGCAGTTCTTC.

There are a few counts of this clone. This chain uses TRBV5-4 with TRBJ2-7; 12 positions match TRBD1. The V gene end was trimmed by 4 bases and the J gene end by 7 bases; junction bases not matched to a gene: 6. This CDR3 has 14 residues. Germline lookup yields CDR1 SGHNT and CDR2 YYREEE (reference sequence). The CDR3 sequence is CASSRGQGAGEQYF. The CDR3 DNA sequence: TGTGCCAGCAGCAGGGGACAGGGGGCGGGGGAGCAGTACTTC.

This clone has more than one count but fewer than ten. The chain recombines TRBV7-2 with TRBJ1-2; D ambiguous. V lost 5 bases and J 0 bases, leaving 13 bases between the germline ends. Germline V gene lookup returns CDR1 SGHTA and CDR2 FQGNSA. The CDR3 consists of 15 residues. The chain's CDR3 is CASSTDIRANYGYTF. As DNA, the CDR3 is TGTGCCAGCAGCACCGACATCCGTGCTAACTATGGCTACACCTTC.

This clone was detected a few times. The chain uses TRBV5-6 and TRBJ2-3, with TRBD2 as a possible D gene (6 bases). The CDR3 is made up of 16 amino acids. From germline, CDR1 is SGHDT and CDR2 YYEEEE. V shed 4 bases and J shed 5 bases, with 20 bases lying between them. CDR3 protein: CASSMGLILGGDTQYF. The CDR3 region has the DNA TGTGCCAGCAGCATGGGACTTATTTTGGGGGGAGATACGCAGTATTTT.

V and J are TRBV6-5 and TRBJ1-5; D not certain. The V end was cut by 5 bases, the J end by 0 bases, with 11 bases between. The CDR3 is made up of 15 amino acids. Germline V gene lookup returns CDR1 MNHEY and CDR2 SVGAGI. The DNA for the CDR3 is TGTGCCAGCAGTCGATCAGGTAATAGCAATCAGCCCCAGCATTTT. This translates into CASSRSGNSNQPQHF.

J is TRBJ2-3 and V is TRBV5-5; possibly TRBD2 for D (6 bases). The CDR3 contains 15 residues. V was trimmed by 4 bases and J by 1 base, leaving 13 bases between them. Germline V gene sequence: CDR1 SGHKS, CDR2 YYEKEE (reference sequence). CDR3: CASSVRERRTDTQYF. DNA of the CDR3: TGTGCCAGCAGCGTCCGGGAGAGGCGCACAGATACGCAGTATTTT.

This clone came up a few times. The V call is TRBV27, the J call TRBJ1-2; 9 positions agree with TRBD1. The CDR3 loop spans 15 amino acids. V gave up 4 bases and J gave up 4 bases; unmatched junction bases: 7. The germline V gene has CDR1 MNHEY and CDR2 SMNVEV (reference sequence). CDR3 DNA: TGTGCCAGCAGTTCCACCGGGACAGGGTCCTATGGCTACACCTTC. This encodes CASSSTGTGSYGYTF.

This clone was counted between two and nine times. The rearrangement links TRBV21-1 to TRBJ1-4. TRBV21-1 is recorded as a pseudogene. This CDR3 is built from 16 residues. CDR3 amino acids: CASSKESRGDGEKLFF. The CDR3 nucleotides read TGTGCCAGCAGCAAAGAGAGTCGGGGGGACGGTGAAAAACTGTTTTTT.

This clone was recorded once. At one end the junction does not follow the germline gene, possibly because of a read error. The J gene is TRBJ2-5, the V gene TRBV7-9, with 9 nucleotides matching TRBD2. The CDR3 consists of 13 residues. The V gene's germline CDR1 is SEHNR and CDR2 FQNEAQ (reference sequence). This chain's CDR3 is CSSSGGLQETQYF. CDR3 in DNA: TGTTCCAGCAGCGGGGGGTTGCAAGAGACCCAGTACTTC.

The chain combines TRBV29-1 with TRBJ2-1; maybe TRBD1 (8 bases). CDR3 length: 13 amino acids. Germline assignment: CDR1 SQVTM and CDR2 ANQGSEA. The V end was cut by 4 bases, the J end by 7 bases, with 14 bases between. The CDR3 DNA reads TGCAGCGTTGCCACAGGGGGGGGAAATGAGCAGTTCTTC. It specifies CSVATGGGNEQFF.

V is TRBV6-1 and J is TRBJ1-5; 12 positions match TRBD1. Trimming at V came to 6 bases and at J to 7 bases, leaving 7 bases not matched to a gene. The CDR3 runs 15 residues. The germline CDR1 and CDR2 sequences are MNHNS and SASEGT. The CDR3 loop reads CASRPGTGGGQPQHF. CDR3 coding DNA: TGTGCCAGCAGACCCGGGACAGGGGGCGGGCAGCCCCAGCATTTT.

The chain couples TRBV11-3 to TRBJ1-1, with TRBD1 as a possible D gene (6 bases). The V gene lost 5 bases and the J gene lost 8 bases, with 15 bases spanning the gap. Germline V CDR1 and CDR2: SGHNT, YENEEA. The CDR3 spans 13 residues. CDR3 region: CASSDSRGPEAFF. The CDR3 DNA reads as TGTGCCAGCAGCGATTCCAGGGGACCAGAAGCTTTCTTT.

This rearrangement joins TRBV4-1 to TRBJ2-1; tentatively, D is TRBD2 (6 bases). Trimming shortened V by 0 bases and J by 6 bases, and 12 bases separated the two germline ends. The germline gives CDR1 MGHRA, CDR2 YSYEKL. The CDR3 consists of 15 residues. The CDR3 loop is CASSQDGLATNEQFF. In nucleotides, the CDR3 is TGCGCCAGCAGCCAAGATGGGCTAGCGACCAATGAGCAGTTCTTC.